This T cell receptor (beta chain) was sequenced in a study of blood T cell repertoires in COVID-19. Background on the study: Spain, Italy and the United States supplied samples that represented acute and convalescent COVID-19.

Measured with immunoSEQ multiplex PCR; TCRdb has only the in-frame clones, and not every one. The table includes about 300,000 clones, about 81% detected once. V was pared by 3 bases and J by 0 bases, with 9 bases between. The CDR3 is 14 residues long. Germline V gene data show CDR1 as LNHNV and CDR2 as YYDKDF (reference sequence). Those enrolled in Seattle joined during active infection and were followed longitudinally afterward. The TCR comes from a human donor with COVID-19, enrolled during active disease. The donor label of this sample is uncertain. This chain uses TRBV15 with TRBJ2-7, with TRBD1 as a possible D gene (6 bases). What was sequenced was peripheral blood. CDR3 in DNA: TGTGCCACCAGCAGGGGGGCGGCCTCCTACGAGCAGTACTTC. The encoded protein is CATSRGAASYEQYF.